Below, 19 T cell receptor beta chains from the same sample are listed, as sequenced in a study of shared T cell receptors in the human thymus. Produced via immunoSEQ multiplex PCR; TCRdb's table is partial and in-frame only. The sample has almost 550,000 clones, about four fifths seen once. The data also belong to a second study, concerning human thymus T cells.

The sample was thymocytes. The receptors derive from a boy under two years old with a congenital heart defect.

This clone was seen once. This chain connects TRBV6-5 to TRBJ2-7; D gene ambiguous. V was clipped by 6 bases and J by 2 bases, with 11 bases between them. This CDR3 spans 13 amino acids. Germline CDR1 is MNHEY and CDR2 is SVGAGI. CDR3 amino acids: CASSLRTAYEQYF. The DNA for the CDR3 is TGTGCCAGCAGCCTACGTACGGCCTACGAGCAGTACTTC.

This chain uses TRBV2 with TRBJ2-1; tentatively, D is TRBD2 (6 bases). The germline V and J ends were trimmed by 2 bases and 6 bases, with 11 bases remaining between them. Germline V CDR1 and CDR2: SNHLY, FYNNEI. The CDR3 is 14 residues long. The chain's CDR3 is CASSERYSGNEQFF. The CDR3 DNA reads as TGTGCCAGCAGTGAACGGTATAGCGGCAATGAGCAGTTCTTC. Full variable domain (remainder filled in from reference TRBV2 and TRBJ2-1): EPEVTQTPSHQVTQMGQEVILRCVPISNHLYFYWYRQILGQKVEFLVSFYNNEISEKSEIFDDQFSVERPDGSNFTLKIRSTKLEDSAMYFCASSERYSGNEQFFGPGTRLTVL.

V is TRBV15 and J is TRBJ2-1, with TRBD2 matching 15 bases. The CDR3 is 20 residues long. The J segment lost 0 bases and the V segment lost 4 bases, leaving 10 bases of the junction unmatched. Germline V gene sequence: CDR1 LNHNV, CDR2 YYDKDF (reference sequence). CDR3 loop: CATSNPRTSGRGSSYNEQFF. As DNA, the CDR3 is TGTGCCACCAGCAACCCACGGACTAGCGGGAGGGGAAGCTCCTACAATGAGCAGTTCTTC.

The chain links TRBV28 to TRBJ1-2; tentatively, D is TRBD1 (5 bases). The CDR3 runs 12 residues. CDR1 is MDHEN and CDR2 is SYDVKM in the germline V gene. With 4 bases removed from V and 5 bases from J, the gap between germline ends came to 8 bases. The CDR3 reads CASSWGEYGYTF. The CDR3 DNA follows: TGTGCCAGCAGTTGGGGGGAATATGGCTACACCTTC.

This clone was counted only a few times. The chain has TRBV30 and TRBJ2-7; 8 bases agree with TRBD2. The CDR3 has 14 residues. Unmatched junction bases numbered 4, after V lost 3 bases and J lost 0 bases. Germline CDR1 reads GTSNPN; CDR2 reads SVGIG (reference sequence). CDR3 nucleotide sequence: TGTGCCTGGAGGGCTAGCGGGTCCTCCTACGAGCAGTACTTC. This encodes CAWRASGSSYEQYF.

This clone was recorded a few times. The CDR3 here is CASSDRTSGREDEQFF. As DNA, the CDR3 is TGTGCCAGCAGTGACCGGACTAGCGGGAGGGAGGATGAGCAGTTCTTC. The rearrangement uses TRBV2 and TRBJ2-1, with 15 nucleotides matching TRBD2. The J segment lost 8 bases and the V segment lost 3 bases, leaving 5 bases of the junction unmatched. The V gene's germline CDR1 is SNHLY and CDR2 FYNNEI. The CDR3 length is 16 residues.

This clone came up a few times. V is TRBV14 and J is TRBJ2-7; 9 bases line up with TRBD2. Looked up from germline, CDR1 is SGHDN and CDR2 is FVKESK. This CDR3 comprises 16 residues. Unmatched junction bases numbered 6, after V lost 0 bases and J lost 3 bases. CDR3 DNA sequence: TGTGCCAGCAGCCAAGATCGGTCTAGCGGGGACTACGAGCAGTACTTC. Translation gives CASSQDRSSGDYEQYF.

The chain links TRBV28 to TRBJ2-1; perhaps TRBD1 as D (6 bases). Germline V gene data show CDR1 as MDHEN and CDR2 as SYDVKM. The CDR3 consists of 13 residues. Trimming cost V 5 bases and J 8 bases, with 13 bases left between them. This CDR3 is CASSPRDIDEQFF. The CDR3 nucleotides read TGTGCCAGCAGTCCCAGGGACATCGATGAGCAGTTCTTC.

This chain links TRBV30 with TRBJ1-1; no clear D gene. Deletions cut 4 bases from V and 11 bases from J, with 26 bases between. The CDR3 is 15 amino acids. CDR1 GTSNPN and CDR2 SVGIG come from the germline V gene (reference sequence). CDR3 DNA sequence: TGTGCCTGGATGCAGTTTCGAGTTTCGGCGGGCTCGGCTTTCTTT. Its protein is CAWMQFRVSAGSAFF.

The CDR3 coding sequence is TGTGCCAGCACTCATAGCGGGGTCTCCTACGAGCAGTACTTC. Translating gives CASTHSGVSYEQYF. V usage is TRBV7-9 and J usage is TRBJ2-7; 8 positions match TRBD2. The CDR3 is 14 residues long. Germline V gene sequence: CDR1 SEHNR, CDR2 FQNEAQ (reference sequence). The V gene end was trimmed by 7 bases and the J gene end by 0 bases; junction bases not matched to a gene: 5.

The chain employs TRBV7-2 and TRBJ2-7, with TRBD2 matching 15 bases. This CDR3 region has 18 residues. Trimming at V came to 5 bases and at J to 3 bases, leaving 11 bases not matched to a gene. CDR1 and CDR2 (germline): SGHTA, FQGNSA. The CDR3 DNA reads TGTGCCAGCAGCCGGACTAGCGGGAGGGCCTGGTACAACTACGAGCAGTACTTC. As protein: CASSRTSGRAWYNYEQYF.

J is TRBJ2-1 and V is TRBV11-2; TRBD2 matches 7 bases. The CDR3 length is 16 residues. In germline, CDR1 is SGHAT, CDR2 FQNNGV. With 3 bases clipped from V and 6 bases from J, the junction kept 11 bases outside the gene matches. CDR3 amino acids: CASSFIGLAVCNEQFF. CDR3 DNA: TGTGCCAGCAGCTTCATTGGGCTAGCGGTATGCAATGAGCAGTTCTTC.

As for this clone: One end of the junction does not line up with germline, which may come from a read error. V is TRBV18 and J is TRBJ2-5; D might be TRBD2 (6 bases). The CDR3 sequence is 16 residues long. The V gene's germline CDR1 is KGHSH and CDR2 LQKENI. For the CDR3, the DNA is TGTGCCAGCCCACCCCTGGAGGCGGGGAGCCAAGAGACCCAGTACTTC. Amino acids: CASPPLEAGSQETQYF.

This clone was observed a single time. V is TRBV7-9 and J is TRBJ1-4, with no clear D. V was clipped by 1 base and J by 10 bases, with 10 bases between them. The CDR3 is made up of 13 amino acids. Germline-derived CDR1 and CDR2 are SEHNR and FQNEAQ (reference sequence). The CDR3 protein is CASSLGTKRKLFF. The CDR3 nucleotides read TGTGCCAGCAGCTTAGGCACTAAGAGAAAACTGTTTTTT. Full variable domain (rest looked up from reference TRBV7-9 and TRBJ1-4): DTGVSQNPRHKITKRGQNVTFRCDPISEHNRLYWYRQTLGQGPEFLTYFQNEAQLEKSRLLSDRFSAERPKGSFSTLEIQRTEQGDSAMYLCASSLGTKRKLFFGSGTQLSVL.

Only a few counts were recorded for this clone. The chain recombines TRBV27 with TRBJ1-1; D might be TRBD1 (6 bases). The V end lost 5 bases, the J end lost 8 bases, and 12 bases lay between the germline ends. Germline lookup yields CDR1 MNHEY and CDR2 SMNVEV (reference sequence). This CDR3 region has 12 residues. Here the CDR3 DNA reads TGTGCCAGCAGTCCTCAGGGGAAAGAAGCTTTCTTT. Protein sequence: CASSPQGKEAFF.

The chain joins TRBV7-9 to TRBJ1-5; no definite D call. This CDR3 has 13 amino acids. The ends were cut back, 0 bases at V and 7 bases at J, with 7 bases in the middle. Germline CDR1 reads SEHNR; CDR2 reads FQNEAQ (reference sequence). The CDR3: CASSLAGRQPQHF. For the CDR3, the DNA is TGTGCCAGCAGCTTAGCGGGGAGGCAGCCCCAGCATTTT.

This chain joins TRBV7-2 and TRBJ1-5; D gene unclear. CDR1 and CDR2 (germline): SGHTA, FQGNSA. This CDR3 spans 16 amino acids. The V gene lost 4 bases and the J gene lost 3 bases, with 16 bases spanning the gap. The CDR3 coding sequence is TGTGCCAGCAGCTGCGGGTCGAGGAGGGACAATCAGCCCCAGCATTTT. As protein: CASSCGSRRDNQPQHF. Together with reference TRBV7-2 and TRBJ1-5, the CDR3 gives the full variable domain: GAGVSQSPSNKVTEKGKDVELRCDPISGHTALYWYRQSLGQGLEFLIYFQGNSAPDKSGLPSDRFSAERTGGSVSTLTIQRTQQEDSAVYLCASSCGSRRDNQPQHFGDGTRLSIL.

J is TRBJ2-7 and V is TRBV5-5; 9 nucleotides line up with TRBD2. Germline V gene sequence: CDR1 SGHKS, CDR2 YYEKEE (reference sequence). Trimming removed 4 bases from V and 0 bases from J; junction bases left unmatched: 5. The CDR3 covers 15 residues. The CDR3 DNA reads TGTGCCAGCAGCCGGGGCGGGAGGGCCTCCTACGAGCAGTACTTC. Encoded protein: CASSRGGRASYEQYF.

The V and J genes are TRBV30 and TRBJ2-1; 9 bases line up with TRBD2. Per germline, CDR1 GTSNPN and CDR2 SVGIG (reference sequence). The length of the CDR3 is 14 residues. The V segment lost 2 bases and the J segment 10 bases; nucleotides outside the gene matches: 9. The DNA of the CDR3 is TGTGCCTGGAGTATCCCTAGCGGGATAGTGGAGCAGTTCTTC. As protein: CAWSIPSGIVEQFF.